A selection of T cell receptor beta chains follows, all from one sample in a study of T cells in Graves' hyperthyroidism and ophthalmopathy. One entry per CDR3 protein results from TCRdb running MiXCR on the multiplex PCR reads. Of more than 300,000 distinct CDR3 sequences listed, 11% to 15% are singletons. Sequencing input: blood. These receptors all stem from a woman aged 55-69 years with Graves' hyperthyroidism. Both conserved end residues are part of each CDR3.

CDR3 | V
CASSLILEGGYTF | TRBV5-6
CASSLSSGRNEQYF | TRBV4-1
CASRLRQGSREQYF | TRBV3-1
CASSQDRSSGSAGETQYF | TRBV4-1
CASSPGYEQFF | TRBV18
CASSRPRGYTF | TRBV28
CATSAGPKTQYF | TRBV10-3
CASSIGGVSNQPQHF | TRBV19
CGASGTGEPPLHF | TRBV20-1
CASSPGQGAYYGYTF | TRBV3-1
CASSEMGGSYNSPLHF | TRBV25-1
CASSFEQRTWGETQYF | TRBV13
CSGLEGNYGYTF | TRBV29-1
CAISEGLADGGYEQYF | TRBV10-3
CASSLEQASSYEQYF | TRBV12-3/TRBV12-4